This T cell receptor beta chain was recorded in a study of blood T cell repertoires in COVID-19. As for the study in general: Sources were T cells, B-cell-depleted T cells, or PBMCs; the material itself was cDNA or gDNA.

The study drew participants aged roughly 18 to 95 years from some 24 US areas. Assignments of participants to cohorts depended upon their own reported clinical history. Recovery among Cohort 3 donors was established by two negative PCRs, clearance, or symptom resolution. The V and J ends lost 0 bases and 0 bases respectively, with 9 bases between them. Germline V CDR1 and CDR2: LNHNV, YYDKDF (reference sequence). The CDR3 length is 16 residues. Profiled with immunoSEQ multiplex PCR; TCRdb holds only in-frame clones, not every one. In the table there are 300,000 or so clones, 70% to 90% of which are singletons.

The chain couples TRBV15 to TRBJ1-3; maybe TRBD1 (5 bases). Sequencing was carried out using PBMCs or T cells enriched from blood (not recorded which). The sequence derives from a woman in her 30s who had recovered from COVID-19. CDR3 amino acids: CATSRDQGGSGNTIYF. DNA for the CDR3: TGTGCCACCAGCAGAGATCAGGGAGGCTCTGGAAACACCATATATTTT.